These 31 T cell receptor beta chains were sequenced from one sample in a study of T cells after yellow fever vaccination. Via MiXCR, TCRdb re-called the 5' RACE reads, giving one row per CDR3 protein. The sample holds a few hundred thousand distinct CDR3 sequences, roughly 4% seen once. The sample in question was PBMCs, obtained 5 days after the yellow fever booster vaccination. Receptors originate from a man aged 18 to 29 who received the YFV17D yellow fever vaccine.

The J gene is TRBJ1-6, the V gene TRBV7-3; 7 bases agree with TRBD1. The CDR3 covers 14 residues. From germline, CDR1 is SGHTA and CDR2 FQGTGA. V dropped 5 bases and J dropped 5; count of bases not matched to a gene: 3. The DNA for the CDR3 is TGTGCCAGCAGCAGGACAGGCAATAATTCACCCCTCCACTTT. This gives the protein CASSRTGNNSPLHF.

This clonotype was detected a few times. The chain carries TRBV4-1 and TRBJ1-1; D is unclear. The CDR3 is 14 amino acids. Per the germline V gene, CDR1 is MGHRA and CDR2 is YSYEKL. The ends were cut back, 4 bases at V and 3 bases at J, with 12 bases in the middle. The CDR3 loop is CASSPPSEYTEAFF. The CDR3 bases are TGCGCCAGCAGCCCACCCTCAGAATACACTGAAGCTTTCTTT.

This clonotype was counted a few times. The rearrangement joins TRBV7-2 to TRBJ2-5, with D uncertain. V lost 6 bases to trimming and J lost 1 base, with 9 bases between them. This CDR3 is 13 amino acids long. Germline-derived CDR1 and CDR2 are SGHTA and FQGNSA. The CDR3 here is CASRDGGQETQYF. CDR3 nucleotides: TGTGCCAGCAGGGACGGCGGCCAAGAGACCCAGTACTTC.

In this sample, this clonotype turned up many times. CDR3 coding DNA: TGTGCCAGTAGTCGACTAGCGGGGGGCCTCACAGATACGCAGTATTTT. This translates into CASSRLAGGLTDTQYF. The chain links TRBV19 to TRBJ2-3; TRBD2 matches at 13 bases. This CDR3 has 16 residues. V was clipped by 5 bases and J by 2 bases; unmatched bases: 4. Germline V CDR1 and CDR2: LNHDA, SQIVND (reference sequence).

This clonotype was picked up a small number of times. CDR3 loop: CASSQVPSEAFF. The CDR3 DNA sequence: TGTGCCAGCAGCCAAGTCCCTTCTGAAGCTTTCTTT. The genes are TRBV4-2 and TRBJ1-1; no reliable D call. Germline CDR1 LGHNA, CDR2 YNFKEQ. The CDR3 is 12 amino acids. V lost 1 base and J 6 bases, leaving 6 bases between the germline ends.

The J gene is TRBJ2-5, the V gene TRBV12-5; 10 bases align to TRBD1. Trimming cost V 1 base and J 5 bases; bases outside gene matches: 10. The CDR3 has 17 residues. Per germline, CDR1 LGHNT and CDR2 FRNRAP. The CDR3 loop is CASGLDPGTGAGETQYF. DNA for the CDR3: TGTGCTAGTGGTTTGGACCCCGGGACAGGGGCGGGGGAGACCCAGTACTTC.

This chain links TRBV2 with TRBJ2-3, with 9 bases aligning to TRBD2. This CDR3 has 15 amino acids. CDR1 and CDR2 from the germline V gene are SNHLY and FYNNEI. J gave up 3 bases and V 6 bases, and 7 bases lay outside the gene matches. CDR3 loop: CASRGIAGETDTQYF. The CDR3 DNA reads as TGTGCCAGCAGGGGTATAGCGGGGGAGACAGATACGCAGTATTTT.

The chain joins TRBV4-1 to TRBJ1-2; possible D gene TRBD1, 5 bases. The CDR3 consists of 13 residues. Trimming pared 7 bases from V and 2 bases from J, leaving 11 bases between. Germline-derived CDR1 and CDR2 are MGHRA and YSYEKL. Here the CDR3 DNA reads TGCGCCAGCACAGGACACCAGAACTATGGCTACACCTTC. As protein: CASTGHQNYGYTF.

This clonotype turned up a few times. The V gene is TRBV2, the J gene TRBJ2-5, with no clear D. Trimming left V 7 bases short and J 2 bases short, with 2 bases between. The CDR3 is 10 amino acids. Germline CDR1 and CDR2: SNHLY and FYNNEI. The DNA of the CDR3 is TGTGCCAGCAAACAAGAGACCCAGTACTTC. It translates to CASKQETQYF.

This chain links TRBV6-1 with TRBJ2-1; tentatively, D is TRBD2 (7 bases). V lost 8 bases, J lost 8 bases, and 19 bases lay in between. The CDR3 runs to 14 residues. Germline V lookup: CDR1 MNHNS, CDR2 SASEGT. The CDR3 reads CASGPRWGGDEQFF. The CDR3 bases are TGTGCCAGCGGCCCCAGATGGGGGGGCGATGAGCAGTTCTTC.

Many counts were recorded for this clonotype. V is TRBV5-1 and J is TRBJ2-3; possible D gene TRBD2, 6 bases. The CDR3 runs 15 residues. V dropped 3 bases and J dropped 2 bases, with 13 bases sitting between them. Germline V gene data show CDR1 as SGHRS and CDR2 as YFSETQ. Here the CDR3 DNA reads TGCGCCAGCAGCTCCTACCGGGGGATCACAGATACGCAGTATTTT. It codes for CASSSYRGITDTQYF.

There are many counts of this clonotype. This chain joins TRBV6-6 and TRBJ1-1, with D hard to call. This CDR3 is 14 amino acids long. Trimming took 2 bases from V and 2 from J, leaving 9 bases between them. In germline, CDR1 is MNHNY, CDR2 SVGAGI (reference sequence). CDR3 loop: CASSYGGINTEAFF. The CDR3 nucleotides read TGTGCCAGCAGTTACGGAGGGATAAACACTGAAGCTTTCTTT.

This clonotype has at least ten counts. This rearrangement joins TRBV7-2 to TRBJ1-4; weak D call: TRBD1 (5 bases). CDR1 and CDR2 from the germline V gene are SGHTA and FQGNSA. This CDR3 spans 15 amino acids. With 0 bases removed from V and 11 bases from J, the gap between germline ends came to 16 bases. The CDR3 bases are TGTGCCAGCAGCTTAGCTGTGGCCCAGGGAAGGAAACTGTTTTTT. Residues: CASSLAVAQGRKLFF.

In its sample, this clonotype was seen a few times. J is TRBJ1-1 and V is TRBV6-1; possibly TRBD1 for D (5 bases). The CDR3 is 13 amino acids. From germline, CDR1 is MNHNS and CDR2 SASEGT. V dropped 2 bases and J dropped 8 bases, with 12 bases sitting between them. CDR3: CASSEWDPLEAFF. CDR3 DNA sequence: TGTGCCAGCAGTGAATGGGACCCCCTCGAAGCTTTCTTT.

This clonotype showed up just a few times. V is TRBV7-7 and J is TRBJ2-3, with TRBD2 matching over 14 bases. Germline V gene data show CDR1 as SSHAT and CDR2 as FNYEAQ (reference sequence). CDR3 size: 17 residues. Unmatched junction bases numbered 4, after V lost 5 bases and J lost 0 bases. The CDR3 spells CASSPGTSGGSTDTQYF. The DNA for the CDR3 is TGTGCCAGCAGCCCCGGGACTAGCGGGGGTAGCACAGATACGCAGTATTTT.

The chain couples TRBV5-6 to TRBJ2-3; TRBD1 might be the D (6 bases). The CDR3 covers 16 residues. The V gene's germline CDR1 is SGHDT and CDR2 YYEEEE. V dropped 4 bases and J dropped 0 bases, with 15 bases sitting between them. The CDR3 loop is CASSNLRGRSTDTQYF. The CDR3 DNA reads TGTGCCAGCAGCAACCTCAGGGGACGTAGCACAGATACGCAGTATTTT.

The sample holds a few counts of this clonotype. The chain is built from TRBV29-1 and TRBJ1-2; 8 positions agree with TRBD1. Germline V gives CDR1 SQVTM, CDR2 ANQGSEA. There are 11 residues in the CDR3. V shed 7 bases, J shed 6 bases, and the junction held 4 bases outside the gene matches. The CDR3 DNA reads TGCAGCGCCCCGACAGGGGATGGCTACACCTTC. Protein: CSAPTGDGYTF.

The rearrangement uses TRBV12-3 or TRBV12-4 and TRBJ2-6, with a weak D call TRBD1 (6 bases). The CDR3 extends over 15 amino acids. V was clipped by 5 bases and J by 0 bases, with 8 bases between them. The CDR3 region has the DNA TGTGCCAGCAGTAGGACAGCCTCTGGGGCCAACGTCCTGACTTTC. It codes for CASSRTASGANVLTF.

This clonotype was seen once. Here the CDR3 DNA reads TGTGCCAGCAGCCTTGTGGCAGGGGCTAACGTAGAGACCCAGTACTTC. Translated, it gives CASSLVAGANVETQYF. The J gene is TRBJ2-5, the V gene TRBV7-8, with a possible D match to TRBD1 (6 bases). The CDR3 is 16 residues long. V was shortened by 5 bases and J by 4 bases, with 20 bases between the two germline ends. Germline CDR1 SGHVS, CDR2 FQNEAQ.

Only a few counts were recorded for this clonotype. V gene TRBV5-1 combines with J gene TRBJ2-7; 13 positions agree with TRBD2. V shed 3 bases, J shed 3 bases, and the junction held 3 bases outside the gene matches. The CDR3 loop spans 15 amino acids. Germline V CDR1 and CDR2: SGHRS, YFSETQ. In DNA form, the CDR3 reads TGCGCCAGCAGCTCCGGACTAGCGGGGGTCTACGAGCAGTACGTC. Residues: CASSSGLAGVYEQYV.

A few counts support this clonotype. V is TRBV12-3 or TRBV12-4 and J is TRBJ2-3; D gene ambiguous. The CDR3 spans 15 residues. V lost 5 bases and J 0 bases, leaving 12 bases between the germline ends. The CDR3 region has the DNA TGTGCCAGCAGTCCCGACGGCCCTAGCACAGATACGCAGTATTTT. Its protein is CASSPDGPSTDTQYF.

This clonotype was detected a few times. The chain is built from TRBV15 and TRBJ2-7; D gene ambiguous. Germline loops: CDR1 LNHNV, CDR2 YYDKDF (reference sequence). Trimming left V 5 bases short and J 1 base short, with 15 bases between. The CDR3 is 15 residues long. The CDR3 DNA follows: TGTGCCACCAGCCGCTTATCGACAAGTTCCTACGAGCAGTACTTC. As protein: CATSRLSTSSYEQYF.

This clonotype was found a few times. The CDR3 region has the DNA TGTGCCAGCAAAACATCCAGCTCCTACGAGCAGTACGTC. This translates into CASKTSSSYEQYV. The V gene is TRBV6-6, the J gene TRBJ2-7, with D unclear. The length of the CDR3 is 13 residues. The ends were cut back, 7 bases at V and 0 bases at J, with 10 bases in the middle. Per germline, CDR1 MNHNY and CDR2 SVGAGI (reference sequence).

This clonotype has at least ten counts. This CDR3 is CASSQGGGALETQYF. CDR3 nucleotide sequence: TGTGCCAGCAGCCAGGGCGGGGGGGCCTTGGAGACCCAGTACTTC. V and J are TRBV4-2 and TRBJ2-5, with 9 bases that match TRBD2. V trimming: 3 bases; J trimming: 5 bases; junction bases outside the gene matches: 7. Germline-derived CDR1 and CDR2 are LGHNA and YNFKEQ. The CDR3 covers 15 residues.

This clonotype was detected a few times. This chain uses TRBV4-3 with TRBJ2-6, with a weak D call TRBD2 (5 bases). CDR1 is LGHNA and CDR2 is YSLEER in the germline V gene. V gave up 1 base and J gave up 1 base, with 8 bases separating them. The CDR3 has 16 residues. CDR3 sequence reads: CASSQVGVSGANVLTF. CDR3 nucleotides: TGCGCCAGCAGCCAAGTCGGGGTATCTGGGGCCAACGTCCTGACTTTC.

V gene TRBV18 combines with J gene TRBJ2-3; 8 positions agree with TRBD1. V trimming: 1 base; J trimming: 1 base; junction bases outside the gene matches: 1. Germline assignment: CDR1 KGHSH and CDR2 LQKENI. The CDR3 has 15 residues. The CDR3 bases are TGTGCCAGCTCACCACAGACAGGGGGCACAGATACGCAGTATTTT. Residues: CASSPQTGGTDTQYF.

The V call is TRBV30, the J call TRBJ1-1, with a possible D match to TRBD1 (6 bases). In germline, CDR1 is GTSNPN, CDR2 SVGIG (reference sequence). The CDR3 has 13 residues. Trimming shortened V by 0 bases and J by 3 bases, and 8 bases separated the two germline ends. CDR3 bases: TGTGCCTGGAGTGTCAACAGGGACACTGAAGCTTTCTTT. It codes for CAWSVNRDTEAFF.

There are a few counts of this clonotype. The CDR3 DNA reads TGTGCCAGCAGCCAAGGGGGGGTATGGGCCAAAAACATTCAGTACTTC. It yields the protein CASSQGGVWAKNIQYF. This sequence joins TRBV3-1 and TRBJ2-4; D is possibly TRBD2 (6 bases). In germline, CDR1 is LGHDT, CDR2 YNNKEL (reference sequence). This CDR3 is 16 amino acids long. Trimming took 1 base from V and 1 from J, leaving 11 bases between them.

This clonotype was seen a few times. DNA for the CDR3: TGTGCCAGCAGTGGGGCTCCTCCGAACACCGGGGAGCTGTTTTTT. Its protein is CASSGAPPNTGELFF. The rearrangement links TRBV2 to TRBJ2-2; D not resolved. Germline CDR1 reads SNHLY; CDR2 reads FYNNEI. The CDR3 loop spans 15 amino acids. With 4 bases removed from V and 0 bases from J, the gap between germline ends came to 9 bases.

This chain joins TRBV9 and TRBJ1-6; unclear D gene. V dropped 0 bases and J dropped 11 bases, with 12 bases sitting between them. Germline V CDR1 and CDR2: SGDLS, YYNGEE. The CDR3 extends over 14 amino acids. This chain's CDR3 is CASSVDNSGAPLHF. The CDR3 DNA is TGTGCCAGCAGCGTAGACAATTCCGGCGCACCCCTCCACTTT.

This clonotype was observed a few times. V is TRBV19 and J is TRBJ2-2; 7 bases are a match to TRBD2. The CDR3 totals 12 residues. Trimming cost V 4 bases and J 9 bases; bases outside gene matches: 2. Germline V CDR1 and CDR2: LNHDA, SQIVND (reference sequence). CDR3: CASSSGRRELFF. The CDR3 coding sequence is TGTGCCAGTAGTAGCGGGAGAAGGGAGCTGTTTTTT.